Listed here are 18 T cell receptor beta chains from one sample, sequenced in a study of shared clonotypes between healthy human individuals (dated by TCRdb to the early 2020s). The library was obtained by the immunoSEQ multiplex PCR assay. Entries here come from immuneACCESS through TCRdb and include only in-frame sequences with V and J called. Some clones fail to appear in such tables; in the studies checked, an unresolved V gene covers under half of the shortfall, and the cause of the remainder is unknown. Counted in this sample were 2 million to 2.5 million clones; under 97% of them appeared once. Approximately 0.13% of the sample is in the top ten clones. The sample taken for sequencing was naive CD4+ T cells sorted from blood. In the paper's terms, the cell subset or site label means: CD45RA+ positively selected. These receptor sequences come from a man aged 18 to 30 in good health.

In its sample, this clone was seen once. The chain recombines TRBV6-5 with TRBJ2-5, with D perhaps TRBD1 (6 bases). Germline CDR1 reads MNHEY; CDR2 reads SVGAGI. Trimming cost V 4 bases and J 5 bases, with 14 bases left between them. CDR3 length equals 14 residues. The CDR3: CASSLQGAWETQYF. The CDR3 DNA reads TGTGCCAGCAGTTTACAGGGTGCGTGGGAGACCCAGTACTTC.

The chain links TRBV28 to TRBJ1-2; 10 nucleotides align to TRBD1. The CDR3 length is 15 residues. J was trimmed by 4 bases and V by 2 bases; bases with no gene match: 4. Germline V CDR1 and CDR2: MDHEN, SYDVKM. The CDR3 sequence: CASSLRDRGPYGYTF. The CDR3 bases are TGTGCCAGCAGTTTAAGGGACAGGGGTCCCTATGGCTACACCTTC.

The chain combines TRBV9 with TRBJ1-1; 8 bases are shared with TRBD1. V trimming: 0 bases; J trimming: 0 bases; junction bases outside the gene matches: 4. Per the germline V gene, CDR1 is SGDLS and CDR2 is YYNGEE. The CDR3 totals 16 residues. This CDR3 is CASSVAGGPVNTEAFF. DNA of the CDR3: TGTGCCAGCAGCGTAGCAGGGGGCCCTGTGAACACTGAAGCTTTCTTT.

The genes are TRBV2 and TRBJ2-7, with D maybe TRBD2 (6 bases). CDR1 and CDR2 from the germline V gene are SNHLY and FYNNEI. The V end was cut by 6 bases, the J end by 2 bases, with 11 bases between. There are 13 residues in the CDR3. CDR3 protein: CASSGGLTYEQYF. In DNA, the CDR3 is TGTGCCAGCAGCGGGGGACTTACCTACGAGCAGTACTTC.

The chain joins TRBV5-4 to TRBJ2-2, with 8 nucleotides matching TRBD2. After removal of 5 bases from V and 4 bases from J, the junction contained 7 bases not matched to a gene. The germline V gene encodes CDR1 SGHNT and CDR2 YYREEE (reference sequence). There are 15 residues in the CDR3. The CDR3 bases are TGTGCCAGCAGGGCGGGAGGACCCACCACCGGGGAGCTGTTTTTT. As protein: CASRAGGPTTGELFF.

The rearrangement uses TRBV2 and TRBJ1-5; 7 nucleotides align to TRBD1. The germline V gene has CDR1 SNHLY and CDR2 FYNNEI. V dropped 6 bases and J dropped 0; count of bases not matched to a gene: 8. The CDR3 loop spans 16 amino acids. The DNA of the CDR3 is TGTGCCAGCAGACAGGGGTCTAATATTAGCAATCAGCCCCAGCATTTT. Its protein product is CASRQGSNISNQPQHF.

The chain carries TRBV11-3 and TRBJ2-3, with D perhaps given as TRBD1 or TRBD2 (5 bases each). Germline lookup yields CDR1 SGHNT and CDR2 YENEEA. Trimming shortened V by 5 bases and J by 0 bases, and 12 bases separated the two germline ends. The CDR3 has 15 amino acids. CDR3 nucleotide sequence: TGTGCCAGCAGCCCGGGGCTCGATAGCACAGATACGCAGTATTTT. Its translation is CASSPGLDSTDTQYF.

The chain employs TRBV28 and TRBJ2-5; 7 bases are a match to TRBD2. J lost 5 bases, V lost 7 bases, and 10 bases had no gene match. The CDR3 sequence is 14 residues long. CDR1 MDHEN and CDR2 SYDVKM come from the germline V gene. CDR3 nucleotides: TGTGCCAGCAAAGTAGCGGGTTGGGAGGAGACCCAGTACTTC. This codes for CASKVAGWEETQYF.

The chain joins TRBV5-1 to TRBJ2-7; 7 positions match TRBD2. The CDR3 loop spans 16 amino acids. The junction had 10 bases not matched to a gene; V was cut back by 2 bases and J by 2 bases. The germline V gene encodes CDR1 SGHRS and CDR2 YFSETQ. The CDR3: CASSLSSSGTTYEQYF. CDR3 nucleotide sequence: TGCGCCAGCAGCTTATCTTCGAGCGGGACGACCTACGAGCAGTACTTC. The full variable domain, completed using reference TRBV5-1 and TRBJ2-7, is KAGVTQTPRYLIKTRGQQVTLSCSPISGHRSVSWYQQTPGQGLQFLFEYFSETQRNKGNFPGRFSGRQFSNSRSEMNVSTLELGDSALYLCASSLSSSGTTYEQYFGPGTRLTVT.

The rearrangement joins TRBV11-3 to TRBJ2-7; 11 positions match TRBD1. Germline V gene data show CDR1 as SGHNT and CDR2 as YENEEA. The CDR3 contains 14 residues. V lost 6 bases and J lost 3; bases outside the gene matches: 4. The CDR3, as DNA: TGTGCCAGCAGTTCGGGACAGGGGGACTACGAGCAGTACTTC. Protein sequence: CASSSGQGDYEQYF.

This chain connects TRBV7-2 to TRBJ1-1, with D hard to call. There are 13 residues in the CDR3. With 1 base removed from V and 5 bases from J, the gap between germline ends came to 8 bases. The germline V gene encodes CDR1 SGHTA and CDR2 FQGNSA. CDR3 in amino acids: CASSLVSETEAFF. CDR3 nucleotide sequence: TGTGCCAGCAGCTTAGTAAGTGAGACTGAAGCTTTCTTT.

This sequence joins TRBV5-6 and TRBJ2-5; 10 bases are a match to TRBD2. This CDR3 contains 18 residues. The germline gives CDR1 SGHDT, CDR2 YYEEEE. The V and J ends lost 2 bases and 0 bases, in that order; junction bases with no gene match: 10. The CDR3 DNA is TGTGCCAGCAGCTTCTCACTAGCGGGAACTCCTCACCAAGAGACCCAGTACTTC. This sequence encodes CASSFSLAGTPHQETQYF.

This chain connects TRBV6-5 to TRBJ2-1, with D hard to call. Germline CDR1 reads MNHEY; CDR2 reads SVGAGI. Trimming took 9 bases from V and 6 from J, leaving 15 bases between them. CDR3 length: 13 amino acids. The chain's CDR3 is CASGWLFGNEQFF. The CDR3 DNA sequence: TGTGCCAGTGGTTGGCTATTTGGCAATGAGCAGTTCTTC.

V gene TRBV11-3 combines with J gene TRBJ1-5; unclear D gene. Germline V lookup: CDR1 SGHNT, CDR2 YENEEA. The V and J ends lost 5 bases and 3 bases respectively, with 17 bases between them. This CDR3 is built from 16 residues. CDR3 in amino acids: CASSARAHNNNQPQHF. The CDR3 DNA sequence: TGTGCCAGCAGCGCCCGGGCTCATAATAACAATCAGCCCCAGCATTTT.

This clone has just one count. This chain links TRBV28 with TRBJ2-1; 11 nucleotides match TRBD2. The J segment lost 2 bases and the V segment lost 5 bases, leaving 29 bases of the junction unmatched. Germline V gene lookup returns CDR1 MDHEN and CDR2 SYDVKM. The CDR3 runs to 24 residues. The DNA for the CDR3 is TGTGCCAGCAGTATCGGGCGGTGGCCTTCGGCACGTAGCGGGGGGGTAAAAACCTACAATGAGCAGTTCTTC. Amino acids: CASSIGRWPSARSGGVKTYNEQFF.

V usage is TRBV5-6 and J usage is TRBJ2-1, with 11 positions matching TRBD2. This CDR3 is built from 16 residues. Germline-derived CDR1 and CDR2 are SGHDT and YYEEEE. Trimming removed 0 bases from V and 8 bases from J; junction bases left unmatched: 7. This CDR3 reads CASSLGVSGRADEQFF. The CDR3 DNA follows: TGTGCCAGCAGCTTGGGCGTTAGCGGGAGGGCCGATGAGCAGTTCTTC.

The rearrangement uses TRBV6-5 and TRBJ2-5; 10 nucleotides line up with TRBD2. Looked up from germline, CDR1 is MNHEY and CDR2 is SVGAGI. Trimming took 5 bases from V and 3 from J; bases not matched to a gene: 6. The CDR3 is 15 residues long. The CDR3 region is CASSRSGGDEETQYF. The CDR3 DNA reads TGTGCCAGCAGTCGGAGCGGGGGGGACGAAGAGACCCAGTACTTC.

This chain uses TRBV30 with TRBJ2-2; no firm D call. This CDR3 contains 14 residues. The V gene lost 0 bases and the J gene lost 6 bases, with 11 bases spanning the gap. The V gene's germline CDR1 is GTSNPN and CDR2 SVGIG (reference sequence). The CDR3 nucleotides read TGTGCCTGGAGTGTACAGATAGGCGCCGGGGAGCTGTTTTTT. Translated, it gives CAWSVQIGAGELFF.